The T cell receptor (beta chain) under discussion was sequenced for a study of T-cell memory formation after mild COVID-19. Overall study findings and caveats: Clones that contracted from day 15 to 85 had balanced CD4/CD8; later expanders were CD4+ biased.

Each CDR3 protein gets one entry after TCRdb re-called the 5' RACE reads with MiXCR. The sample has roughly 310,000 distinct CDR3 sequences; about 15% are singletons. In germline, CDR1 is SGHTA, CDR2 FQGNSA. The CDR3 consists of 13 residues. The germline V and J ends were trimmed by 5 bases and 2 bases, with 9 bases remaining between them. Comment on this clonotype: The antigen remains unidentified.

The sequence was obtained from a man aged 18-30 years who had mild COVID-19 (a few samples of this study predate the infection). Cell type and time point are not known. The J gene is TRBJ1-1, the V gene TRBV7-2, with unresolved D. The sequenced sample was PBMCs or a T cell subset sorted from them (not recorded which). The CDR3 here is CASSRALNTEAFF. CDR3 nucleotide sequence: TGTGCCAGCAGCCGGGCCCTAAACACTGAAGCTTTCTTT.